This entry features one T cell receptor beta chain sequence. This table comes from immunoSEQ multiplex PCR, and its TCRdb copy is limited to in-frame clones, with some not included. The repertoire holds about 590 clones, about 90% seen once, with roughly 9.4% in the top ten. These data belong to a study of brain metastases from non-small cell lung cancer. The CDR3 is 13 amino acids. CDR1 and CDR2 (germline): SGHDT, YYEEEE. Trimming stripped 3 bases from V and 5 bases from J, with 11 bases between. V is TRBV5-6 and J is TRBJ1-2; D is uncertain. The sequence derives from a donor over 35 with non-small cell lung cancer. The material sequenced was tumor-adjacent normal tissue. This chain's CDR3 is CASSSAWAYGYTF. CDR3 coding DNA: TGTGCCAGCAGCTCAGCGTGGGCTTATGGCTACACCTTC.